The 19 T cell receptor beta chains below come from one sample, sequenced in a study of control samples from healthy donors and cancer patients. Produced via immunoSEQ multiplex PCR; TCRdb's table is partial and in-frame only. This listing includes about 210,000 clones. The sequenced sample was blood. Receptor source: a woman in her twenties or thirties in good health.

The CDR3 DNA is TGTGCCAGCAGCTCTTCTACTAGGGCAGGCAATCAGCCCCAGCATTTT. Its translation is CASSSSTRAGNQPQHF. J is TRBJ1-5 and V is TRBV5-6; D not resolved. V lost 3 bases and J lost 2, with 15 bases in between. The germline gives CDR1 SGHDT, CDR2 YYEEEE. The CDR3 totals 16 residues.

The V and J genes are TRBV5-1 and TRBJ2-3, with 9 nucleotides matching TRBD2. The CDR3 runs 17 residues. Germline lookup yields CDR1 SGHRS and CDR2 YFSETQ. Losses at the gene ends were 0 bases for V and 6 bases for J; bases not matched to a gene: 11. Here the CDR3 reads CASSLGRLAGRGDTQYF. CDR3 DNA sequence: TGCGCCAGCAGCTTGGGACGGCTAGCGGGGCGTGGGGATACGCAGTATTTT.

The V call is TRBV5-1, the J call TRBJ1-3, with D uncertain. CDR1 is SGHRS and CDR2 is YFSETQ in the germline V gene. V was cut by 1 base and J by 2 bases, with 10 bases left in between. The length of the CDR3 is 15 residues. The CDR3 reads CASSLTGSPGNTIYF. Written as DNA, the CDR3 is TGCGCCAGCAGCTTGACGGGGAGCCCTGGAAACACCATATATTTT.

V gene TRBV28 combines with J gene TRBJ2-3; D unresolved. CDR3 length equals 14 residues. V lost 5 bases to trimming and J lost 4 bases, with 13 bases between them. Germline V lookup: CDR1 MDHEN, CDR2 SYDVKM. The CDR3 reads CASSPPPGADTQYF. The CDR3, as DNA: TGTGCCAGCAGTCCCCCTCCGGGTGCAGATACGCAGTATTTT.

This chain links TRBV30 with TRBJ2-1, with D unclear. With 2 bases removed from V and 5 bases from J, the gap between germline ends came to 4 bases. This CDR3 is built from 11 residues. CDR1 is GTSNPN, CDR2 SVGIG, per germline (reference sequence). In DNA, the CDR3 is TGTGCCTGGAGTTTTAACAATGAGCAGTTCTTC. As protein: CAWSFNNEQFF. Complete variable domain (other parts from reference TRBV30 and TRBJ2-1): SQTIHQWPATLVQPVGSPLSLECTVEGTSNPNLYWYRQAAGRGLQLLFYSVGIGQISSEVPQNLSASRPQDRQFILSSKKLLLSDSGFYLCAWSFNNEQFFGPGTRLTVL.

The CDR3 spells CASRVDRAANQPQHF. CDR3 in DNA: TGTGCCAGCAGAGTGGACAGGGCCGCCAATCAGCCCCAGCATTTT. The V gene is TRBV6-5, the J gene TRBJ1-5; 8 nucleotides agree with TRBD1. V gave up 6 bases and J gave up 3 bases; unmatched junction bases: 7. Looked up from germline, CDR1 is MNHEY and CDR2 is SVGAGI. The CDR3 contains 15 residues.

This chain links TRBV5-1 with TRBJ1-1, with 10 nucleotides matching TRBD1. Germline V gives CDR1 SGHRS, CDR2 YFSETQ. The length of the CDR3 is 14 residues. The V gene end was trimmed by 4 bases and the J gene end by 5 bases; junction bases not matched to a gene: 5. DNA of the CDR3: TGCGCCAGCAGCAGGACAGGGGGAGTGACTGAAGCTTTCTTT. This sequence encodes CASSRTGGVTEAFF.

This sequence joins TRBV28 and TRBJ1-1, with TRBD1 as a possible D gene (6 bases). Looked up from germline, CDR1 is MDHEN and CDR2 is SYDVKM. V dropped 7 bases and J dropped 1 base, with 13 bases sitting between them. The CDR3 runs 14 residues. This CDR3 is CASKLAQGNTEAFF. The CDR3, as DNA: TGTGCCAGCAAGCTAGCACAGGGGAACACTGAAGCTTTCTTT.

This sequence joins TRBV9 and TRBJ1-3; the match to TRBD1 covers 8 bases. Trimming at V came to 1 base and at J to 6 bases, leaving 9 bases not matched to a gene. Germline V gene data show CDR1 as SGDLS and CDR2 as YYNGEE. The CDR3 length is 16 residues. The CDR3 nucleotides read TGTGCCAGCAGCGTATCCCTGACAGGGGTAGAAAACACCATATATTTT. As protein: CASSVSLTGVENTIYF. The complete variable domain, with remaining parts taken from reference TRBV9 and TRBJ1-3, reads DSGVTQTPKHLITATGQRVTLRCSPRSGDLSVYWYQQSLDQGLQFLIQYYNGEERAKGNILERFSAQQFPDLHSELNLSSLELGDSALYFCASSVSLTGVENTIYFGEGSWLTVV.

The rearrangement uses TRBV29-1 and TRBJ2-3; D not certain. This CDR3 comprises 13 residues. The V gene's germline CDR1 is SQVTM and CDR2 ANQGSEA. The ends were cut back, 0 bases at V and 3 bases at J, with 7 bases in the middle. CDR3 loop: CSVEEGQTDTQYF. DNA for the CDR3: TGCAGCGTTGAAGAGGGCCAGACAGATACGCAGTATTTT.

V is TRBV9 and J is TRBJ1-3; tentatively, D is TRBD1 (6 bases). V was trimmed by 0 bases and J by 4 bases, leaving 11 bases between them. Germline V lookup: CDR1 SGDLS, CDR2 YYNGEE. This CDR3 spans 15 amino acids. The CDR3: CASSVEGGSGNTIYF. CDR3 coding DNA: TGTGCCAGCAGCGTAGAGGGGGGCTCAGGAAACACCATATATTTT.

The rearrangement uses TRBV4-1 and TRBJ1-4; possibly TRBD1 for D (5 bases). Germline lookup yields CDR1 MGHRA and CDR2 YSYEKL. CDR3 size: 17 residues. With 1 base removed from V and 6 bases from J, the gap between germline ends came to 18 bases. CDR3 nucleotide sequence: TGCGCCAGCAGCCAAGTTGGGTCAGGGCATCCTTATGAAAAACTGTTTTTT. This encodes CASSQVGSGHPYEKLFF.

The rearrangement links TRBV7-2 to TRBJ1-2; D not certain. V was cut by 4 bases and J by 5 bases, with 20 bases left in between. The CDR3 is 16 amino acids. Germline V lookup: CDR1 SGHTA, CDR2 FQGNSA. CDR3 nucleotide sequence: TGTGCCAGCAGCTCGGCCCCTCGACAAGCAGGATATGGCTACACCTTC. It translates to CASSSAPRQAGYGYTF.

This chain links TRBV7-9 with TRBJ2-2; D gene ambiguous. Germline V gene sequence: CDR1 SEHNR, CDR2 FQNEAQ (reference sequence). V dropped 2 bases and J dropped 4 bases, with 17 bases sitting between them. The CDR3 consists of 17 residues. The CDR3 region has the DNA TGTGCCAGCAGCTTATCGGCGCGGATGACCGCCACCGGGGAGCTGTTTTTT. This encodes CASSLSARMTATGELFF.

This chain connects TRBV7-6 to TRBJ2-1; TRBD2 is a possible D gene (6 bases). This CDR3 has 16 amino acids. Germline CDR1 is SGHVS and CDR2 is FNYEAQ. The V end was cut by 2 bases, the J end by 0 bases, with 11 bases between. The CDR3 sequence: CASSLSTGVSYNEQFF. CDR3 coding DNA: TGTGCCAGCAGCTTATCTACGGGGGTCTCCTACAATGAGCAGTTCTTC.

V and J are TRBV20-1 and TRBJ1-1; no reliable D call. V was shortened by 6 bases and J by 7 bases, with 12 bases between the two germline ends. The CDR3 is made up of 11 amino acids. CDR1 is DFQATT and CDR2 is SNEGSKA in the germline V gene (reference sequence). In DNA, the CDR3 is TGCAGTGCCCCCGGACGGAGTGAAGCTTTCTTT. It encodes CSAPGRSEAFF.

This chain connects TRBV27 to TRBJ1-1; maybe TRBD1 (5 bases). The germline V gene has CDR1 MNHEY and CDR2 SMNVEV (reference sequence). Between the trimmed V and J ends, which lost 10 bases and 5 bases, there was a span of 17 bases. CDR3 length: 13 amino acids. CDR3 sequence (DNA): TGTGCCACAAAGACAGCCCTGGGGACTGAAGCTTTCTTT. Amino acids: CATKTALGTEAFF.

The CDR3 region is CASSPGTSGGPSSYNEQFF. CDR3 sequence (DNA): TGTGCCAGCAGCCCCGGGACTAGCGGGGGGCCGAGCTCCTACAATGAGCAGTTCTTC. This rearrangement joins TRBV7-3 to TRBJ2-1, with 15 bases matching TRBD2. The CDR3 is 19 amino acids. Per the germline V gene, CDR1 is SGHTA and CDR2 is FQGTGA. J gave up 0 bases and V 5 bases, and 8 bases lay outside the gene matches.

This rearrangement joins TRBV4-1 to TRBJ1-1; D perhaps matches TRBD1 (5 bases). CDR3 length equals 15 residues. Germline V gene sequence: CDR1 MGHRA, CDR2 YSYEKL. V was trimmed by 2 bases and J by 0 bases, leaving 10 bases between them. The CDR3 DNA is TGCGCCAGCAGCCAAAAGCGGGGCTTGAACACTGAAGCTTTCTTT. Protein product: CASSQKRGLNTEAFF.